This passage covers 14 T cell receptor beta chains from one sample sequenced in a study of blood T cell repertoires in COVID-19. The data were produced by immunoSEQ multiplex PCR, yet TCRdb's version contains in-frame clones alone and is incomplete. Of some 270,000 clones listed, around 86% are singletons. The sequenced material came from peripheral blood. Receptors were obtained from a woman aged 60 to 75 who had recovered from COVID-19.

The V gene is TRBV7-9, the J gene TRBJ2-5; 14 bases are shared with TRBD2. V lost 5 bases and J lost 3; bases outside the gene matches: 8. Per germline, CDR1 SEHNR and CDR2 FQNEAQ (reference sequence). The CDR3 totals 17 residues. The CDR3 reads CASSPWTSGGRKETQYF. The CDR3 DNA reads TGTGCCAGCAGCCCGTGGACTAGCGGGGGGAGAAAAGAGACCCAGTACTTC.

V usage is TRBV5-5 and J usage is TRBJ1-4; 7 nucleotides match TRBD1. Per germline, CDR1 SGHKS and CDR2 YYEKEE (reference sequence). The V and J ends lost 0 bases and 7 bases, in that order; junction bases with no gene match: 9. The CDR3 runs 16 residues. In DNA form, the CDR3 reads TGTGCCAGCAGCTTGGCCCACAGGGGAAGGGGTGAAAAACTGTTTTTT. Translation: CASSLAHRGRGEKLFF.

The chain employs TRBV5-8 and TRBJ2-2; 9 bases map to TRBD1. V dropped 4 bases and J dropped 7; count of bases not matched to a gene: 5. Germline-derived CDR1 and CDR2 are SGHTS and YDEGEE. The CDR3 runs 14 residues. In DNA, the CDR3 is TGTGCCAGCAGCCCGGGACAGGGTTTCGGGGAGCTGTTTTTT. Translation gives CASSPGQGFGELFF. The full variable domain, its missing parts supplied by reference TRBV5-8 and TRBJ2-2, is EAGVTQSPTHLIKTRGQQATLRCSPISGHTSVYWYQQALGLGLQFLLWYDEGEERNRGNFPPRFSGRQFPNYSSELNVNALELEDSALYLCASSPGQGFGELFFGEGSRLTVL.

A word on this clone: One end of the junction does not line up with germline, which may come from a read error. The rearrangement joins TRBV13 to TRBJ2-7; D may be TRBD1 (5 bases). The CDR3 consists of 12 residues. Germline V CDR1 and CDR2: PRHDT, FYEKMQ (reference sequence). CDR3 DNA sequence: TGTGCCAGCAGCTTAGGAGGGGAACGTAGAAACTTC. Residues: CASSLGGERRNF.

J is TRBJ1-1 and V is TRBV18, with 8 positions matching TRBD1. V was pared by 2 bases and J by 6 bases, with 11 bases of the junction left unmatched. The germline CDR1 and CDR2 sequences are KGHSH and LQKENI. The CDR3 totals 16 residues. CDR3 sequence: CASSPVTQGALAEAFF. The CDR3 DNA follows: TGTGCCAGCTCACCAGTCACCCAGGGGGCTTTAGCTGAAGCTTTCTTT.

The chain recombines TRBV28 with TRBJ1-1; tentatively, D is TRBD1 (5 bases). The CDR3 contains 17 residues. Trimming cost V 3 bases and J 8 bases, with 25 bases left between them. Germline CDR1 MDHEN, CDR2 SYDVKM. CDR3 sequence: CASSFWGQTDLGTEAFF. CDR3 nucleotides: TGTGCCAGCAGTTTTTGGGGCCAGACAGATCTGGGTACGGAAGCTTTCTTT.

The J gene is TRBJ2-1, the V gene TRBV10-3, with D perhaps matching TRBD1 (5 bases). The V end was cut by 8 bases, the J end by 0 bases, with 11 bases between. Germline lookup yields CDR1 ENHRY and CDR2 SYGVKD. This CDR3 has 14 amino acids. CDR3 sequence: CAIRPGISYNEQFF. The CDR3 coding sequence is TGTGCCATCCGGCCAGGGATCTCCTACAATGAGCAGTTCTTC.

This chain links TRBV7-8 with TRBJ1-2, with D perhaps matching TRBD1 (6 bases). Trimming removed 4 bases at V and 8 bases at J, with 14 bases between. The germline CDR1 and CDR2 sequences are SGHVS and FQNEAQ. The CDR3 has 13 amino acids. The CDR3 reads CASSSEQGVGYTF. CDR3 coding DNA: TGTGCCAGCAGCTCAGAACAGGGTGTGGGCTACACCTTC.

The CDR3 DNA reads TGTGCCAGCTCGCCTGACAGGGTGAACACTGAAGCTTTCTTT. Amino acids: CASSPDRVNTEAFF. The chain uses TRBV18 and TRBJ1-1; 7 bases agree with TRBD1. Germline V gene data show CDR1 as KGHSH and CDR2 as LQKENI. Trimming took 6 bases from V and 0 from J; bases not matched to a gene: 4. The length of the CDR3 is 14 residues.

The rearrangement joins TRBV11-2 to TRBJ1-5; 9 positions agree with TRBD1. Trimming took 5 bases from V and 4 from J; bases not matched to a gene: 6. This CDR3 spans 15 amino acids. Germline CDR1 and CDR2: SGHAT and FQNNGV. For the CDR3, the DNA is TGTGCCAGCAGCCAGCGGACAGGGGTAAATCAGCCCCAGCATTTT. It encodes CASSQRTGVNQPQHF. The full variable domain, completed using reference TRBV11-2 and TRBJ1-5, is EAGVAQSPRYKIIEKRQSVAFWCNPISGHATLYWYQQILGQGPKLLIQFQNNGVVDDSQLPKDRFSAERLKGVDSTLKIQPAKLEDSAVYLCASSQRTGVNQPQHFGDGTRLSIL.

This chain links TRBV19 with TRBJ2-1, with D hard to call. V was clipped by 7 bases and J by 0 bases, with 10 bases between them. Germline CDR1 reads LNHDA; CDR2 reads SQIVND (reference sequence). This CDR3 contains 14 residues. CDR3 region: CASKGPSSYNEQFF. As DNA, the CDR3 is TGTGCCAGTAAAGGTCCTAGCTCCTACAATGAGCAGTTCTTC. Using reference TRBV19 and TRBJ2-1 for the parts outside the CDR3, the full variable domain is DGGITQSPKYLFRKEGQNVTLSCEQNLNHDAMYWYRQDPGQGLRLIYYSQIVNDFQKGDIAEGYSVSREKKESFPLTVTSAQKNPTAFYLCASKGPSSYNEQFFGPGTRLTVL.

The chain uses TRBV5-1 and TRBJ1-1; TRBD1 matches 7 bases. V shed 0 bases, J shed 5 bases, and the junction held 7 bases outside the gene matches. CDR3 length: 15 amino acids. Germline V gene lookup returns CDR1 SGHRS and CDR2 YFSETQ. The CDR3 region has the DNA TGCGCCAGCAGCTTGGCCAGGGGCAGGGGGACTGAAGCTTTCTTT. Amino acid sequence: CASSLARGRGTEAFF.

This chain joins TRBV7-9 and TRBJ2-2; no reliable D call. Per the germline V gene, CDR1 is SEHNR and CDR2 is FQNEAQ (reference sequence). Trimming shortened V by 3 bases and J by 0 bases, and 5 bases separated the two germline ends. This CDR3 spans 14 amino acids. The CDR3 reads CASSLQANTGELFF. The CDR3 DNA sequence: TGTGCCAGCAGCTTGCAGGCGAACACCGGGGAGCTGTTTTTT.

Remarks on this clone: The same CDR3 arises from other DNA sequences in this sample as well. This chain joins TRBV9 and TRBJ2-7, with 7 bases that match TRBD1. The CDR3 runs to 14 residues. J was trimmed by 4 bases and V by 0 bases; bases with no gene match: 4. Germline lookup yields CDR1 SGDLS and CDR2 YYNGEE. The CDR3 spells CASSVEQGSYEQYF. Written as DNA, the CDR3 is TGTGCCAGCAGCGTAGAACAGGGGTCGTACGAGCAGTACTTC.